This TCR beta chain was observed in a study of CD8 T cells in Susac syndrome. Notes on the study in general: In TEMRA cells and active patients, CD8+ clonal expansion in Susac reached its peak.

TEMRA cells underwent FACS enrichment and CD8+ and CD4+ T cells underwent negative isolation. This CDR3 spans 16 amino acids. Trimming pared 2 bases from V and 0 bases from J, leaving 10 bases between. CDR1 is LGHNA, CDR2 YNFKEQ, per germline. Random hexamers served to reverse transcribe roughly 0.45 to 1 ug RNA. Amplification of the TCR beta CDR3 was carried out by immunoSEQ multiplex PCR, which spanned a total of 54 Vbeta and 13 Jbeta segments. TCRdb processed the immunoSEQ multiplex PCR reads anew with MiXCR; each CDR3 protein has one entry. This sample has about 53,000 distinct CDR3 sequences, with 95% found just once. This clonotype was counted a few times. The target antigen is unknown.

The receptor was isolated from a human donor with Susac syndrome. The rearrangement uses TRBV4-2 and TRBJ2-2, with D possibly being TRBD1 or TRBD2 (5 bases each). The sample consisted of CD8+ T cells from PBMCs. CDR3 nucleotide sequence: TGTGCCAGCAGCCAACCCGGGACCGCGAACACCGGGGAGCTGTTTTTT. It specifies CASSQPGTANTGELFF.